This TCR beta chain was retrieved from a study of T-cell reconstitution after alpha-beta-depleted transplantation in children. For TCRbeta, the library was prepared with unique molecular identifiers. TCRdb re-called the PCR reads with MiXCR, one entry per CDR3 protein. The top ten hold around 5.8% of the sample, which has around 500,000 distinct CDR3 sequences, under 15% seen once. The table lists this clonotype with a few counts. Source: PBMCs from the stem cell graft donor, taken from the stem cell graft. The sequence derives from a human donor who donated a stem cell graft to a child with combined immunodeficiency.

The CDR3 loop reads CASSFMAASAEQYF. CDR3 nucleotides: TGTGCCAGCAGTTTCATGGCCGCATCGGCCGAGCAGTACTTC. The rearrangement uses TRBV12-3 or TRBV12-4 and TRBJ2-7; D not certain. V gave up 3 bases and J gave up 6 bases, with 15 bases separating them. The CDR3 loop spans 14 amino acids.